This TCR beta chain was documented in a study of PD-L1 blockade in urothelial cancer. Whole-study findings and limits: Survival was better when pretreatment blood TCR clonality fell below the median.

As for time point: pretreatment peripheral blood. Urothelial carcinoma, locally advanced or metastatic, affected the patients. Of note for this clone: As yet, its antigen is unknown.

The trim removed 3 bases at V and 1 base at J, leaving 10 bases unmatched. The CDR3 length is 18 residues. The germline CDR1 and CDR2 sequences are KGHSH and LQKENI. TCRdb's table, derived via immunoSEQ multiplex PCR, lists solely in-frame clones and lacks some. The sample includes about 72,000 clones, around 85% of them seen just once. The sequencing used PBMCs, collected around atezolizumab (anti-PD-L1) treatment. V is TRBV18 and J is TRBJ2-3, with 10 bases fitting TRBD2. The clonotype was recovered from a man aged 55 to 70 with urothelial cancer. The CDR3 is CASSPLSSGGARTDTQYF. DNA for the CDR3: TGTGCCAGCTCACCCCTCTCTAGCGGGGGCGCCCGCACAGATACGCAGTATTTT.